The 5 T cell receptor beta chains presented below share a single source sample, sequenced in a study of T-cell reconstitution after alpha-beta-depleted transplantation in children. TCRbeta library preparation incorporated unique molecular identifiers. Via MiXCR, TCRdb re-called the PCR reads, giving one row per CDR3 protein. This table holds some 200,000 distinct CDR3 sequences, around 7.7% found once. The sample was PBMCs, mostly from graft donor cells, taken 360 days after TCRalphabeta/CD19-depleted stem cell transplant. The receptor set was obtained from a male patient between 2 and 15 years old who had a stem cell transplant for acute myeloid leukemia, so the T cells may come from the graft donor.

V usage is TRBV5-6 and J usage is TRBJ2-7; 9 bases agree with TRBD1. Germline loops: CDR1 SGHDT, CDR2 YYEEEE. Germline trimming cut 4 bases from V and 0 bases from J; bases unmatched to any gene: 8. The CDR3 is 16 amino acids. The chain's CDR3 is CASSPAWDRVSYEQYV. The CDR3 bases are TGTGCCAGCAGCCCAGCCTGGGACAGGGTCTCCTACGAGCAGTACGTC.

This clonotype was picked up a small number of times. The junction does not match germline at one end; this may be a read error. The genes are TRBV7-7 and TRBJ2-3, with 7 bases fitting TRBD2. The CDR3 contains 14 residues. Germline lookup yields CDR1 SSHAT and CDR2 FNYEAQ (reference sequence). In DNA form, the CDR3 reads TGTGCTAGCAGCTTAGATGGGGGGGAAGATACGCAGTATTTT. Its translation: CASSLDGGEDTQYF.

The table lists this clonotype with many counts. The CDR3 DNA is TGTGCCAGCAGTCGTGGGCGGGAGCAGTTCTTC. Residues: CASSRGREQFF. J is TRBJ2-1 and V is TRBV12-3 or TRBV12-4, with unresolved D. Trimming removed 5 bases at V and 10 bases at J, with 9 bases between. The length of the CDR3 is 11 residues.

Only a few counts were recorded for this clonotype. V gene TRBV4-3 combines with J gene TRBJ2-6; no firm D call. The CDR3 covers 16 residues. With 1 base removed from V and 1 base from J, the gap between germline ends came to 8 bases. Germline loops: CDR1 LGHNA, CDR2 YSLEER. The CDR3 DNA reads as TGCGCCAGCAGCCAAGGATCAGGATCTGGGGCCAACGTCCTGACTTTC. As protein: CASSQGSGSGANVLTF.

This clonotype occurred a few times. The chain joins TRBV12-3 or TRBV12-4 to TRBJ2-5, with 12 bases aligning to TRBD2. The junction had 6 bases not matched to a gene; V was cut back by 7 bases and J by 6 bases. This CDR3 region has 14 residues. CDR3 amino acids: CASTLAGGLKTQYF. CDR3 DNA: TGTGCCAGCACCCTAGCGGGGGGGCTAAAGACCCAGTACTTC.